This is a list of T cell receptor beta chains from one sample in a study of cytomegalovirus exposure and HLA in healthy donors. TCRdb's copy holds only in-frame clones and misses some; the assay was immunoSEQ multiplex PCR. The table has 45,000 to 65,000 clones, 77% seen once. Sequences were obtained from PBMCs. Receptor source: a woman aged 40 to 50 in good health and CMV-seropositive. CDR3s include the opening cysteine and the closing phenylalanine or tryptophan. Each record gives: D gene, J gene, clone size, V gene, CDR3 protein, CDR3 DNA. D genes are given only for firm matches. Clone sizes are given selectively: once, few, many, or a class where the clone is expanded.

D: .; J: TRBJ1-4; size: .; V: TRBV4-1; CDR3: CASSHPTGEKLFF; DNA: TGCGCCAGCAGCCACCCGACAGGTGAAAAACTGTTTTTT
D: .; J: TRBJ2-5; size: .; V: TRBV7-2; CDR3: CASSLTGGPRVVKETQYF; DNA: TGTGCCAGCAGCCTAACCGGGGGACCCAGGGTGGTAAAAGAGACCCAGTACTTC
D: TRBD1; J: TRBJ2-5; size: .; V: TRBV4-3; CDR3: CASSQGNRGPETQYF; DNA: TGCGCCAGCAGCCAGGGTAACAGGGGCCCAGAGACCCAGTACTTC
D: TRBD1; J: TRBJ1-2; size: .; V: TRBV19; CDR3: CASRRQGVLNGYTF; DNA: TGTGCCAGTAGGCGACAGGGGGTGCTAAATGGCTACACCTTC
D: .; J: TRBJ2-1; size: few; V: TRBV7-9; CDR3: CASSSTLSHNEQFF; DNA: TGTGCCAGCAGCTCTACCCTCTCCCACAATGAGCAGTTCTTC
D: .; J: TRBJ2-5; size: .; V: TRBV9; CDR3: CASSHPRDSGEETQYF; DNA: TGTGCCAGCAGCCACCCCCGGGACTCCGGGGAGGAGACCCAGTACTTC
D: TRBD1; J: TRBJ1-1; size: .; V: TRBV29-1; CDR3: CSVSTGVTEAFF; DNA: TGCAGCGTCTCGACAGGGGTCACTGAAGCTTTCTTT
D: .; J: TRBJ1-4; size: .; V: TRBV10-2; CDR3: CASSAPTTNEKLFF; DNA: TGCGCCAGCAGCGCGCCGACAACTAATGAAAAACTGTTTTTT
D: .; J: TRBJ1-2; size: .; V: TRBV28; CDR3: CASSSGGFSGYTF; DNA: TGTGCCAGCAGTTCTGGGGGCTTCTCCGGCTACACCTTC
D: TRBD1; J: TRBJ2-7; size: .; V: TRBV4-1; CDR3: CASSTQALGTDAYEQYF; DNA: TGCGCCAGCAGCACACAGGCGCTCGGGACAGATGCCTACGAGCAGTACTTC